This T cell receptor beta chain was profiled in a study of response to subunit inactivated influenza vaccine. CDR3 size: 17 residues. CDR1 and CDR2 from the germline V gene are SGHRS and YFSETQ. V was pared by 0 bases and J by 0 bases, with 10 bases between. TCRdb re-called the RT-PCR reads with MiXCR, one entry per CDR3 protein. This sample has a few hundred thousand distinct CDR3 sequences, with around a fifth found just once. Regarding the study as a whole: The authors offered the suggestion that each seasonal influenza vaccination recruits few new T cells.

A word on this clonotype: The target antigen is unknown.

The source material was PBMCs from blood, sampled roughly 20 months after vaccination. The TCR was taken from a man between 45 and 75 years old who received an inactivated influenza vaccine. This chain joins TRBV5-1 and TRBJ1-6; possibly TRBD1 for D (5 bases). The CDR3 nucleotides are TGCGCCAGCAGCTTGGCGGGACTTCGCTCCTATAATTCACCCCTCCACTTT. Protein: CASSLAGLRSYNSPLHF.